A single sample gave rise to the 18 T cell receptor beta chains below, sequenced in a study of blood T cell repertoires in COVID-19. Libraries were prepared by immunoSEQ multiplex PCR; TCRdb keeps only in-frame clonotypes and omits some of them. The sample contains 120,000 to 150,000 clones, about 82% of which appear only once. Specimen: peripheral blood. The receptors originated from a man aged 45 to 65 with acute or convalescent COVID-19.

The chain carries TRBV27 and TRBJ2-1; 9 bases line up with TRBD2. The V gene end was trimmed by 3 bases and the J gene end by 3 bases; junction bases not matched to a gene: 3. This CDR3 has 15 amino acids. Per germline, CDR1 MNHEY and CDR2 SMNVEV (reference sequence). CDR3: CASSLAGGGYNEQFF. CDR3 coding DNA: TGTGCCAGCAGTTTGGCGGGGGGGGGCTACAATGAGCAGTTCTTC.

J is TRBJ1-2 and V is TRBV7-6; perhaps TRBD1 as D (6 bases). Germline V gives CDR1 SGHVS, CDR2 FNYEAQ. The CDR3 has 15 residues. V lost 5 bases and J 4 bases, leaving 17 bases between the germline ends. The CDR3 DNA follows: TGTGCCAGCAGCCCCGGACAGAAATATGGCTATGGCTACACCTTC. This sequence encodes CASSPGQKYGYGYTF.

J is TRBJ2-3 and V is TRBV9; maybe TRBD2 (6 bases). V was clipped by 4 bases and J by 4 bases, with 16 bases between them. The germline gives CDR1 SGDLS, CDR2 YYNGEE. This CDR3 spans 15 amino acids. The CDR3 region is CASSTSGGPADTQYF. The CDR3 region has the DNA TGTGCCAGCAGCACGAGTGGAGGGCCGGCAGATACGCAGTATTTT.

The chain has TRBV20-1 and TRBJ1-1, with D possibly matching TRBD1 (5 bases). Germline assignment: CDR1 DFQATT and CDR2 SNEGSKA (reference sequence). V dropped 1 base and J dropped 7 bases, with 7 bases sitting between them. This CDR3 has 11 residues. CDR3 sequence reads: CSARGGIEAFF. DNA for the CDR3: TGCAGTGCTAGAGGGGGCATTGAAGCTTTCTTT.

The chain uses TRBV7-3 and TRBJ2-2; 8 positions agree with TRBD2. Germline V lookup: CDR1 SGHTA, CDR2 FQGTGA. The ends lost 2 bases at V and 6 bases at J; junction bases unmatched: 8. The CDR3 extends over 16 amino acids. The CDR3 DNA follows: TGTGCCAGCAGCTTATCTCCGGGGGGGCTTTCCGGGGAGCTGTTTTTT. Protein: CASSLSPGGLSGELFF.

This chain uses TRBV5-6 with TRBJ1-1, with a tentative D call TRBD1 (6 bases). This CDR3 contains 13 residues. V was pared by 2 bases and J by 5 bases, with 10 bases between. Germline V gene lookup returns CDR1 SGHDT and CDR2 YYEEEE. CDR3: CASSLQGPTEAFF. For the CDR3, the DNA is TGTGCCAGCAGCTTACAGGGTCCTACTGAAGCTTTCTTT.

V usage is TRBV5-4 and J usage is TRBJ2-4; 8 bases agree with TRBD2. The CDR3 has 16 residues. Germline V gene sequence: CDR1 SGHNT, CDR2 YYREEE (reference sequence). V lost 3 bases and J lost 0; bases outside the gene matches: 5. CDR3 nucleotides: TGTGCCAGCAGCTCGCAGCGGGAGTTAGCCAAAAACATTCAGTACTTC. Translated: CASSSQRELAKNIQYF.

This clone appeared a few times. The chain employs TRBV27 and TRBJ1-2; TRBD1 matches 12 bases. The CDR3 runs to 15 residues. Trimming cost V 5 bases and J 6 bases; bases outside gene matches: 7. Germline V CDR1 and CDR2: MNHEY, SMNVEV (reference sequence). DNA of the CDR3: TGTGCCAGCAGTGACGGGGACAGGGGGCGAAATGGCTACACCTTC. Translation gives CASSDGDRGRNGYTF.

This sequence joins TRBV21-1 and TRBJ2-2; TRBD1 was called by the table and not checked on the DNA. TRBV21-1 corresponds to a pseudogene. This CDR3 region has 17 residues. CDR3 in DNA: TGTGCCAGCAGCAACTGCAGGACAGGGAAGAACACCGGGGAGCTGTTTTTT. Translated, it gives CASSNCRTGKNTGELFF.

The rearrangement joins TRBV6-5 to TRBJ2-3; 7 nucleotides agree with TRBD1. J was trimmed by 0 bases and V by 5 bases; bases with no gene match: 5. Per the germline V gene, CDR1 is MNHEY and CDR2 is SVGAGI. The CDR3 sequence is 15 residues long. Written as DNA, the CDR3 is TGTGCCAGCAGTCAACGGGACAGAAGCACAGATACGCAGTATTTT. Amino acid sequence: CASSQRDRSTDTQYF.

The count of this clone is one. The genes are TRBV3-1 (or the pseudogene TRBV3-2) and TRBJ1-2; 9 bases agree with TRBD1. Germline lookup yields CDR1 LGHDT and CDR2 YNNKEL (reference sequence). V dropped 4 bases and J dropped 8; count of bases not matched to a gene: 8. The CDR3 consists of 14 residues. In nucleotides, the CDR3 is TGTGCCAGCAGCCCCGGACAGGGGAGGGGCGGCTACACCTTC. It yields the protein CASSPGQGRGGYTF.

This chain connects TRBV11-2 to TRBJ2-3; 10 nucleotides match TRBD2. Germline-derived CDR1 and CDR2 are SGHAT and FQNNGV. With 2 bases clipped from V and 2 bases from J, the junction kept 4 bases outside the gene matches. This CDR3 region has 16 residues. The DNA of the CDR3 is TGTGCCAGCAGCTTAATACTAGCGGGGCACACAGATACGCAGTATTTT. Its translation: CASSLILAGHTDTQYF.

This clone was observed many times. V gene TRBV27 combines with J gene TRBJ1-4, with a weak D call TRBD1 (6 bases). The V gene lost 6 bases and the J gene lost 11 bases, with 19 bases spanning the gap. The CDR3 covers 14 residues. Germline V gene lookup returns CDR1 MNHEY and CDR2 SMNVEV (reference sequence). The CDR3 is CASSLGPPGVKLFF. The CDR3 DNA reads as TGTGCCAGCAGCCTTGGGCCACCAGGGGTCAAACTGTTTTTT.

CDR3 amino acids: CASSQRTSGSPGYEQYF. In DNA, the CDR3 is TGTGCCAGCAGCCAAAGGACTAGCGGGAGCCCAGGGTACGAGCAGTACTTC. The chain carries TRBV5-4 and TRBJ2-7; 13 nucleotides align to TRBD2. Looked up from germline, CDR1 is SGHNT and CDR2 is YYREEE (reference sequence). Trimming removed 4 bases from V and 4 bases from J; junction bases left unmatched: 11. This CDR3 region has 17 residues.

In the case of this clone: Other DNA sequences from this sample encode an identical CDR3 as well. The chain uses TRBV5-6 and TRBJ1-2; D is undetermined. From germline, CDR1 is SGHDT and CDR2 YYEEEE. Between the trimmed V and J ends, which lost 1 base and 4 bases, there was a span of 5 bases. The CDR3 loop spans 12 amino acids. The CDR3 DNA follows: TGTGCCAGCAGCTTGTCTCTCTATGGCTACACCTTC. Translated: CASSLSLYGYTF. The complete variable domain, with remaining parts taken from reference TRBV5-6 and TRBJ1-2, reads DAGVTQSPTHLIKTRGQQVTLRCSPKSGHDTVSWYQQALGQGPQFIFQYYEEEERQRGNFPDRFSGHQFPNYSSELNVNALLLGDSALYLCASSLSLYGYTFGSGTRLTVV.

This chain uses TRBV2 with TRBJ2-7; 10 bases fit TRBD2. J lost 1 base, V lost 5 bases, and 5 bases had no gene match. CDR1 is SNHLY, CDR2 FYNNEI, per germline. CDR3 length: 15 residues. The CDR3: CASSILAGGSYEQYF. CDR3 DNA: TGTGCCAGCAGTATATTAGCGGGAGGTTCCTACGAGCAGTACTTC.

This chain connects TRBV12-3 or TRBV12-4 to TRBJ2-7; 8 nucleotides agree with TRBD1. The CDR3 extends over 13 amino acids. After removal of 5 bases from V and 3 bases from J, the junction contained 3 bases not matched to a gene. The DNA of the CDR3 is TGTGCCAGCAGTGGCGGACAGGGCTACGAGCAGTACTTC. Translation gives CASSGGQGYEQYF.

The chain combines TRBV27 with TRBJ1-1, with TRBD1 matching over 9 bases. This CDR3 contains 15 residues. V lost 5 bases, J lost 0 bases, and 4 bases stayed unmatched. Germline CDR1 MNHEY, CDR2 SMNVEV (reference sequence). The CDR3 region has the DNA TGTGCCAGCAGTACCCGACAGGGGGTGAACACTGAAGCTTTCTTT. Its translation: CASSTRQGVNTEAFF.